One and the same sample provided the 25 T cell receptor beta chains below, sequenced in a study of CD8 T cells in ankylosing spondylitis (dated by TCRdb to the late 2010s). Library preparation was by 5' RACE. The sequencing machine was an Illumina HiSeq 2500. Using fastp trimming at Q25 and MiXCR clonotype assembly, TCRdb reanalyzed the public sequencing data and kept in-frame beta chains. Merged by CDR3 protein, the rows form single entries marked with the most common genes and DNA. Counted in this sample were roughly 230,000 distinct CDR3 sequences; over 9.5% of them appeared once. The ten largest clones capture about 3% of the sample. Sequencing was done on a sample of blood, either unsorted or a sorted T cell fraction (not recorded which). Receptors originate from a male donor with ankylosing spondylitis or in good health (not recorded which).

This clonotype was seen ten or more times. The genes are TRBV5-1 and TRBJ1-6, with D perhaps matching TRBD1 (6 bases). Trimming shortened V by 1 base and J by 7 bases, and 12 bases separated the two germline ends. CDR3 length: 15 amino acids. Germline CDR1 and CDR2: SGHRS and YFSETQ. CDR3 sequence (DNA): TGCGCCAGCAGCTTGACTGACAGGCTAAATTCACCCCTCCACTTT. Protein: CASSLTDRLNSPLHF. Full variable domain (missing parts from reference TRBV5-1 and TRBJ1-6): KAGVTQTPRYLIKTRGQQVTLSCSPISGHRSVSWYQQTPGQGLQFLFEYFSETQRNKGNFPGRFSGRQFSNSRSEMNVSTLELGDSALYLCASSLTDRLNSPLHFGNGTRLTVT.

Notes on this clonotype: A much more abundant neighbour one base away suggests this may be a read error. The rearrangement uses TRBV7-2 and TRBJ2-2; TRBD2 agrees at 7 bases. The CDR3 is 13 amino acids. With V trimmed by 11 bases and J by 2 bases, 5 bases remained unmatched. Germline lookup yields CDR1 SGHTA and CDR2 FQGNSA. CDR3 sequence (DNA): TGTGCCGGAGCGGGGAAAAACACCGGGGAGCTGTTTTTT. This encodes CAGAGKNTGELFF.

This clonotype was seen only a few times. In DNA, the CDR3 is TGTGCCAGCAGCTTAGGGTGGAACTATGGCTACACCTTC. This encodes CASSLGWNYGYTF. The chain couples TRBV7-9 to TRBJ1-2; D unclear. Trimming pared 1 base from V and 2 bases from J, leaving 5 bases between. Per the germline V gene, CDR1 is SEHNR and CDR2 is FQNEAQ (reference sequence). The CDR3 runs to 13 residues.

This clonotype was seen repeatedly, ten times or more. V usage is TRBV6-5 and J usage is TRBJ2-5, with D tentatively TRBD2 (6 bases). The CDR3 consists of 15 residues. V lost 0 bases and J 3 bases, leaving 11 bases between the germline ends. The germline CDR1 and CDR2 sequences are MNHEY and SVGAGI. CDR3 residues: CASSYSSGVEETQYF. The CDR3 nucleotides read TGTGCCAGCAGTTACTCATCGGGAGTGGAAGAGACCCAGTACTTC.

This rearrangement joins TRBV5-5 to TRBJ2-7, with D perhaps matching TRBD1 (5 bases). The CDR3 loop spans 15 amino acids. In germline, CDR1 is SGHKS, CDR2 YYEKEE (reference sequence). Trimming took 2 bases from V and 1 from J, leaving 13 bases between them. In DNA form, the CDR3 reads TGTGCCAGCAGCTTAGGACATGTGACATCCTACGAGCAGTACTTC. It specifies CASSLGHVTSYEQYF.

This clonotype was found many times. V gene TRBV27 combines with J gene TRBJ2-3, with D unresolved. This CDR3 has 18 amino acids. V lost 0 bases and J lost 0, with 16 bases in between. Germline V gene lookup returns CDR1 MNHEY and CDR2 SMNVEV (reference sequence). The CDR3 DNA is TGTGCCAGCAGTTTATCTATCCGTGGTGTGTCTAGCACAGATACGCAGTATTTT. Translation: CASSLSIRGVSSTDTQYF.

Many counts were recorded for this clonotype. The chain combines TRBV27 with TRBJ1-1, with a weak D call TRBD1 (5 bases). Deletions cut 6 bases from V and 4 bases from J, with 18 bases between. The CDR3 spans 15 residues. Germline lookup yields CDR1 MNHEY and CDR2 SMNVEV (reference sequence). The CDR3 sequence is CASRLSGTRGTEAFF. CDR3 sequence (DNA): TGTGCCAGCAGACTCAGTGGCACGAGGGGCACTGAAGCTTTCTTT.

This clonotype was counted ten times or more. This chain connects TRBV12-3 or TRBV12-4 to TRBJ2-5; 7 bases align to TRBD1. The CDR3 covers 15 residues. V lost 4 bases and J lost 3; bases outside the gene matches: 8. This chain's CDR3 is CASSSEGAYEETQYF. DNA of the CDR3: TGTGCCAGCAGTTCCGAGGGGGCGTATGAAGAGACCCAGTACTTC.

A word on this clonotype: A much larger clone differs from this one at a single base, so this may be a read error. This chain connects TRBV19 to TRBJ1-1; D gene ambiguous. Germline V gene sequence: CDR1 LNHDA, CDR2 SQIVND (reference sequence). The CDR3 sequence is 12 residues long. V was cut by 6 bases and J by 4 bases, with 9 bases left in between. The CDR3 region is CASRTESTEAFF. DNA for the CDR3: TGTGCCAGTAGAACAGAGAGCACTGAAGCTTTCTTT.

This clonotype was counted at least ten times. The chain is built from TRBV30 and TRBJ1-1; the D is unclear. The V end lost 3 bases, the J end lost 4 bases, and 6 bases lay between the germline ends. Germline V gene lookup returns CDR1 GTSNPN and CDR2 SVGIG (reference sequence). The CDR3 is made up of 11 amino acids. The CDR3 loop is CAWRWITEAFF. CDR3 in DNA: TGTGCCTGGAGATGGATCACTGAAGCTTTCTTT.

This clonotype was counted ten times or more. The chain's CDR3 is CSARSELAGLTFQETQYF. CDR3 nucleotides: TGCAGTGCTAGGTCAGAGTTAGCGGGATTGACCTTCCAAGAGACCCAGTACTTC. The chain carries TRBV20-1 and TRBJ2-5, with 8 bases that match TRBD2. Germline V gives CDR1 DFQATT, CDR2 SNEGSKA (reference sequence). CDR3 size: 18 residues. The ends lost 3 bases at V and 1 base at J; junction bases unmatched: 16.

Ten or more counts support this clonotype. This chain joins TRBV5-6 and TRBJ2-2; D gene uncertain. Germline loops: CDR1 SGHDT, CDR2 YYEEEE. Trimming took 0 bases from V and 3 from J, leaving 6 bases between them. The CDR3 runs to 14 residues. The CDR3 spells CASSLGSYTGELFF. The CDR3 bases are TGTGCCAGCAGCTTGGGATCGTACACCGGGGAGCTGTTTTTT.

This clonotype was found many times. The genes are TRBV30 and TRBJ1-1; no clear D gene. The CDR3 has 13 amino acids. Germline-derived CDR1 and CDR2 are GTSNPN and SVGIG (reference sequence). The V gene lost 4 bases and the J gene lost 1 base, with 10 bases spanning the gap. CDR3 sequence reads: CAWTEWENTEAFF. CDR3 nucleotides: TGTGCCTGGACGGAATGGGAGAACACTGAAGCTTTCTTT.

This clonotype was recorded at least ten times. The chain employs TRBV12-5 and TRBJ2-7; no reliable D call. Trimming shortened V by 4 bases and J by 7 bases, and 11 bases separated the two germline ends. The CDR3 is 12 amino acids. CDR1 is LGHNT, CDR2 FRNRAP, per germline. The CDR3 is CASGSSQVEQYF. Here the CDR3 DNA reads TGTGCTAGTGGTTCGAGTCAGGTTGAGCAGTACTTC.

This clonotype was found many times. The V call is TRBV12-3 or TRBV12-4, the J call TRBJ2-1; 10 bases match TRBD2. After removal of 7 bases from V and 10 bases from J, the junction contained 10 bases not matched to a gene. This CDR3 has 14 amino acids. The CDR3 sequence is CASTKAGGMIEQFF. The CDR3 DNA reads as TGTGCCAGCACCAAAGCGGGGGGGATGATCGAGCAGTTCTTC.

This clonotype was seen ten or more times. The J gene is TRBJ2-1, the V gene TRBV5-1, with 9 positions matching TRBD2. Losses at the gene ends were 0 bases for V and 4 bases for J; bases not matched to a gene: 5. The CDR3 extends over 16 amino acids. Germline CDR1 SGHRS, CDR2 YFSETQ. The CDR3: CASSLELRGGYNEQFF. CDR3 nucleotides: TGCGCCAGCAGCTTGGAGCTGCGGGGGGGGTACAATGAGCAGTTCTTC.

This clonotype has a count of ten or more. The gene calls are TRBV20-1 and TRBJ2-3, with 10 bases lining up with TRBD1. Looked up from germline, CDR1 is DFQATT and CDR2 is SNEGSKA (reference sequence). V was clipped by 6 bases and J by 3 bases; unmatched bases: 6. The CDR3 contains 14 residues. CDR3 sequence: CSARPGQGTDTQYF. CDR3 sequence (DNA): TGCAGTGCGAGACCGGGACAGGGGACAGATACGCAGTATTTT.

The gene calls are TRBV3-1 and TRBJ1-1; D perhaps matches TRBD1 (5 bases). This CDR3 region has 14 residues. V was pared by 4 bases and J by 10 bases, with 19 bases between. CDR1 and CDR2 (germline): LGHDT, YNNKEL (reference sequence). CDR3 residues: CASSPPGTANAAFF. The DNA for the CDR3 is TGTGCCAGCAGCCCCCCCGGGACGGCTAACGCAGCTTTCTTT. Complete variable domain (other parts from reference TRBV3-1 and TRBJ1-1): DTAVSQTPKYLVTQMGNDKSIKCEQNLGHDTMYWYKQDSKKFLKIMFSYNNKELIINETVPNRFSPKSPDKAHLNLHINSLELGDSAVYFCASSPPGTANAAFFGQGTRLTVV.

This clonotype was found many times. The chain has TRBV20-1 and TRBJ2-1; weak D call: TRBD2 (5 bases). Trimming removed 6 bases from V and 0 bases from J, with 15 bases in between. The germline V gene has CDR1 DFQATT and CDR2 SNEGSKA (reference sequence). This CDR3 is built from 15 residues. CDR3 in DNA: TGCAGTGCCTCCCCCGGAGGCATCTCCTACAATGAGCAGTTCTTC. It encodes CSASPGGISYNEQFF.

This clonotype was detected many times. The V call is TRBV5-1, the J call TRBJ2-7; no clear D gene. Trimming removed 0 bases from V and 3 bases from J, with 16 bases in between. From germline, CDR1 is SGHRS and CDR2 YFSETQ. The CDR3 runs to 16 residues. The chain's CDR3 is CASSLGPLKDLYEQYF. CDR3 nucleotide sequence: TGCGCCAGCAGCTTGGGGCCCCTGAAGGACCTCTACGAGCAGTACTTC.

Turning to this clonotype: A much larger clone lies one base from this, so it may be a read error. The J gene is TRBJ2-3, the V gene TRBV7-2; D is possibly TRBD1 or TRBD2 (5 bases each). Germline V gives CDR1 SGHTA, CDR2 FQGNSA. The length of the CDR3 is 14 residues. Trimming stripped 4 bases from V and 2 bases from J, with 10 bases between. For the CDR3, the DNA is TGTGCCAGCAGCTCCAGGGAGTTCACAGATACGCAGTATTTT. This codes for CASSSREFTDTQYF.

This clonotype was observed at least ten times. The chain combines TRBV5-1 with TRBJ2-2; D is unclear. Germline V gives CDR1 SGHRS, CDR2 YFSETQ. CDR3 length: 13 residues. V was shortened by 0 bases and J by 2 bases, with 2 bases between the two germline ends. The CDR3 sequence: CASSLVNTGELFF. The CDR3 nucleotides are TGCGCCAGCAGCTTGGTAAACACCGGGGAGCTGTTTTTT.

This clonotype showed up many times. This chain connects TRBV19 to TRBJ2-7; 9 bases agree with TRBD1. The CDR3 is made up of 14 amino acids. The junction had 5 bases not matched to a gene; V was cut back by 6 bases and J by 2 bases. Germline assignment: CDR1 LNHDA and CDR2 SQIVND (reference sequence). The CDR3 loop reads CASRPGQGPYEQYF. CDR3 sequence (DNA): TGTGCCAGTAGGCCGGGACAGGGCCCCTACGAGCAGTACTTC.

This clonotype was detected a few times. V is TRBV7-9 and J is TRBJ2-7; D not certain. This CDR3 comprises 15 residues. V lost 1 base, J lost 4 bases, and 14 bases lay in between. Germline loops: CDR1 SEHNR, CDR2 FQNEAQ (reference sequence). CDR3 in DNA: TGTGCCAGCAGCTTAGAGATTGGGGAATTGTACGAGCAGTACTTC. This encodes CASSLEIGELYEQYF.

This chain connects TRBV28 to TRBJ2-3, with D possibly being TRBD1 or TRBD2 (5 bases each). Germline V gives CDR1 MDHEN, CDR2 SYDVKM. V dropped 6 bases and J dropped 0 bases, with 25 bases sitting between them. The CDR3 totals 19 residues. The CDR3 loop is CASSQTSGPKGYSTDTQYF. In DNA form, the CDR3 reads TGTGCCAGCAGCCAGACGTCGGGACCGAAGGGGTATAGCACAGATACGCAGTATTTT.